These 7 T cell receptor beta chains share one sample of origin, sequenced in a study of monozygotic twins with inflammatory bowel disease. TCRdb reworked the 5' RACE reads into one entry per CDR3 protein, no DNA. The repertoire table contains over 90,000 distinct CDR3 sequences. Input material: blood. Receptors were obtained from a human donor with ulcerative colitis or Crohn's disease, or a healthy co-twin of an affected twin (not recorded which).

The gene calls are TRBV28 and TRBJ2-7; no DNA is available, so the TRBD1 call from TCRdb remains unchecked. The CDR3 has 13 residues. CDR1 is MDHEN and CDR2 is SYDVKM in the germline V gene. The CDR3 reads CASFTGATYEQYF.

This sequence joins TRBV30 and TRBJ1-2; TCRdb proposes TRBD1, but this gene call is untestable without DNA. CDR1 is GTSNPN, CDR2 SVGIG, per germline (reference sequence). CDR3 length equals 15 residues. The CDR3 reads CAWTLRDRASYGYTF. Supplemented by reference TRBV30 and TRBJ1-2, the full variable domain reads SQTIHQWPATLVQPVGSPLSLECTVEGTSNPNLYWYRQAAGRGLQLLFYSVGIGQISSEVPQNLSASRPQDRQFILSSKKLLLSDSGFYLCAWTLRDRASYGYTFGSGTRLTVV.

This chain links TRBV7-9 with TRBJ1-1; lacking DNA, the TRBD1 call made by TCRdb goes unchecked. Germline V lookup: CDR1 SEHNR, CDR2 FQNEAQ (reference sequence). This CDR3 is built from 17 residues. The CDR3 loop reads CASSLGASGTRDTEAFF. Based on the CDR3 plus reference TRBV7-9 and TRBJ1-1, the full variable domain is DTGVSQNPRHKITKRGQNVTFRCDPISEHNRLYWYRQTLGQGPEFLTYFQNEAQLEKSRLLSDRFSAERPKGSFSTLEIQRTEQGDSAMYLCASSLGASGTRDTEAFFGQGTRLTVV.

The J gene is TRBJ1-5, the V gene TRBV20-1; TCRdb's D call of TRBD1 is untestable without DNA. Germline values: CDR1 DFQATT, CDR2 SNEGSKA (reference sequence). This CDR3 region has 13 residues. CDR3: CSAPRDRDQPQHF.

The chain links TRBV6-1 to TRBJ1-5; TCRdb lists TRBD1, though no DNA is available to test this call. The CDR3 sequence is 14 residues long. The germline gives CDR1 MNHNS, CDR2 SASEGT. The CDR3 protein is CASRRTGDGGPQHF.

The rearrangement links TRBV7-2 to TRBJ2-2; there is no DNA to check the TCRdb D call of TRBD2. Per germline, CDR1 SGHTA and CDR2 FQGNSA. This CDR3 has 16 residues. CDR3 residues: CASSLRGGLDPGELFF.

V usage is TRBV12-3 or TRBV12-4 and J usage is TRBJ2-7. CDR3 size: 15 residues. The CDR3 loop reads CASSPEWVNSYEQYF.